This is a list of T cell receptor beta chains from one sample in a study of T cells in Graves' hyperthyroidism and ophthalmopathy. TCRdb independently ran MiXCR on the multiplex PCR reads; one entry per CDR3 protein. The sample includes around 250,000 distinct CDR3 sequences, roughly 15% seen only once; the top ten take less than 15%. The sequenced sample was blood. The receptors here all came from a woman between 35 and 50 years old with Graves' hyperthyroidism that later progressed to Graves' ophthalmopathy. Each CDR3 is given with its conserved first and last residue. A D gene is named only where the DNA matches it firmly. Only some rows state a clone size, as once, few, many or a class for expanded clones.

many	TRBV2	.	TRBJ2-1	CASSRDLPYHNEQFF
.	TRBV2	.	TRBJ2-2	CASSGEAVNTGELFF
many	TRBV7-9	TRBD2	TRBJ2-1	CASSFWREGYEQFF
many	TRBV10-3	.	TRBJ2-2	CAIRLTEITNTGELFF
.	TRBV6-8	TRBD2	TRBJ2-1	CASSYPTGTSGYNEQFF
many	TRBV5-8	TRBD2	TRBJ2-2	CASSKFSGGPTGELFF
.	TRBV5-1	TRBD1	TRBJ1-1	CASSWGQTNTEVFF
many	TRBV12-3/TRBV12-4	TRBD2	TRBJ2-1	CASSMTSGSYNEQFF
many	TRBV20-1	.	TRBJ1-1	CSARDDREAFF
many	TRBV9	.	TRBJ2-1	CASSVPTGTEISSYNEQFF
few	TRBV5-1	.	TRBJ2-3	CASSIVGHTDTQYF
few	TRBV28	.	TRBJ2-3	CASFPLRDMFTDTQYF
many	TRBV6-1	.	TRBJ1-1	CASSPVGRMNTEAFF
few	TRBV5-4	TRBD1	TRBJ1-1	CASSPGQGARRTEAFF
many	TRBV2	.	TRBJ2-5	CASSKEGLETQYF
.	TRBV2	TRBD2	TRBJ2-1	CASSEAGGLAAYNEQFF
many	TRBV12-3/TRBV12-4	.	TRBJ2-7	CASSFRGSDEQYF
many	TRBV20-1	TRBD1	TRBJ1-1	CSARNRGLVNTEAFF
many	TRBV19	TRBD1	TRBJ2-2	CAGGSGQGGAGELFF
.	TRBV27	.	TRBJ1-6	CASQSGDSYNSPLHF
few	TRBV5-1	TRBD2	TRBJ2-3	CASSLSGLAGEFITDTQYF
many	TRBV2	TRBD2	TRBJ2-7	CASSERVAGATEQYF
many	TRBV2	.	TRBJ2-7	CASIGGSPNLGAYEQYF
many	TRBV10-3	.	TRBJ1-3	CAISESTRYSGNTIYF
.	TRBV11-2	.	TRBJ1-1	CASSLEGWTEAFF
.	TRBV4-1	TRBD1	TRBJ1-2	CASSQPFPGQGNYGYTF
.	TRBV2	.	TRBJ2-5	CASSLQRDGWSAETQYF
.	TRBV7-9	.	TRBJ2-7	CASSPHRGGFYEQYF
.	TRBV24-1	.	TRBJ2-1	CATSDADGHNEGEQFF
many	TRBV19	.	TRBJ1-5	CASSILMGNQPQHF
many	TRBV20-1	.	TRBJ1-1	CSARPDRWYTEAFF
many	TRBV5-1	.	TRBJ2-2	CASSFVYEVTGELFF